Presented here are 26 T cell receptor beta chains from one specimen sequenced in a study of T-cell memory formation after mild COVID-19. One entry per CDR3 protein, called by TCRdb with MiXCR from the 5' RACE reads. This table has under 400,000 distinct CDR3 sequences, roughly 21% appearing once. Sequencing was carried out using PBMCs or a T cell subset sorted from them (not recorded which). The receptors were sampled from an adult woman who had mild COVID-19 (a few samples of this study predate the infection). Cell type and time point are not known.

The chain links TRBV11-2 to TRBJ2-7; 12 bases line up with TRBD2. J lost 2 bases, V lost 2 bases, and 4 bases had no gene match. This CDR3 comprises 16 residues. CDR1 and CDR2 (germline): SGHAT, FQNNGV. As DNA, the CDR3 is TGTGCCAGCAGCTTACCGGGACTAGCGGGTACCTACGAGCAGTACTTC. Its translation: CASSLPGLAGTYEQYF. The full variable domain, with the rest looked up from reference TRBV11-2 and TRBJ2-7, is EAGVAQSPRYKIIEKRQSVAFWCNPISGHATLYWYQQILGQGPKLLIQFQNNGVVDDSQLPKDRFSAERLKGVDSTLKIQPAKLEDSAVYLCASSLPGLAGTYEQYFGPGTRLTVT.

This clonotype was seen a handful of times. This rearrangement joins TRBV25-1 to TRBJ1-1; D is unclear. The CDR3 sequence is 14 residues long. The V and J ends lost 3 bases and 4 bases respectively, with 12 bases between them. CDR1 is MGHDK and CDR2 is SYGVNS in the germline V gene. The CDR3, as DNA: TGTGCCAGCAGTGACTCCATTGGGATCACTGAAGCTTTCTTT. This translates into CASSDSIGITEAFF.

This clonotype came up a few times. CDR3: CASSPSGDTEAFF. The CDR3 DNA reads TGTGCCAGCAGCCCCTCGGGAGACACTGAAGCTTTCTTT. The chain combines TRBV7-9 with TRBJ1-1; D ambiguous. Trimming cost V 5 bases and J 3 bases, with 10 bases left between them. Germline CDR1 is SEHNR and CDR2 is FQNEAQ (reference sequence). The CDR3 consists of 13 residues.

This clonotype was detected ten times or more. The rearrangement uses TRBV5-5 and TRBJ2-3; 9 bases are shared with TRBD2. Per the germline V gene, CDR1 is SGHKS and CDR2 is YYEKEE (reference sequence). This CDR3 is 13 amino acids long. After removal of 8 bases from V and 3 bases from J, the junction contained 4 bases not matched to a gene. The CDR3 region is CASVSGRTDTQYF. Here the CDR3 DNA reads TGTGCCAGTGTTAGCGGGAGAACAGATACGCAGTATTTT.

This clonotype was observed a handful of times. The rearrangement uses TRBV4-1 and TRBJ1-5; 8 positions agree with TRBD1. The CDR3 covers 15 residues. Trimming at V came to 0 bases and at J to 4 bases, leaving 2 bases not matched to a gene. Looked up from germline, CDR1 is MGHRA and CDR2 is YSYEKL. The CDR3 nucleotides read TGCGCCAGCAGCCAAGATACAGGGGGAAATCAGCCCCAGCATTTT. This sequence encodes CASSQDTGGNQPQHF.

This clonotype was recorded a few times. The gene calls are TRBV7-8 and TRBJ2-2, with D possibly TRBD2 on 6 matching bases. Germline assignment: CDR1 SGHVS and CDR2 FQNEAQ. Between the trimmed V and J ends, which lost 1 base and 6 bases, there was a span of 6 bases. CDR3 length: 13 residues. DNA of the CDR3: TGTGCCAGCAGCTTAGGACTAGCCGGGGAGCTGTTTTTT. Translation: CASSLGLAGELFF.

The chain is built from TRBV4-2 and TRBJ2-7; 11 nucleotides line up with TRBD2. Germline loops: CDR1 LGHNA, CDR2 YNFKEQ. The CDR3 consists of 16 residues. V dropped 0 bases and J dropped 4; count of bases not matched to a gene: 5. In DNA, the CDR3 is TGTGCCAGCAGCCAAGAAACGTCTAGCGGGGGGTACGAGCAGTACTTC. Translation: CASSQETSSGGYEQYF.

The table lists this clonotype with a few counts. The chain has TRBV4-3 and TRBJ1-2, with 8 bases fitting TRBD1. V gave up 2 bases and J gave up 8 bases; unmatched junction bases: 7. Germline values: CDR1 LGHNA, CDR2 YSLEER. This CDR3 is 14 amino acids long. The CDR3 bases are TGCGCCAGCAGCCAACGGCGGGACAGGCACGGCTACACCTTC. Translating it yields CASSQRRDRHGYTF.

The chain links TRBV15 to TRBJ2-5, with D hard to call. This CDR3 has 13 residues. The germline V gene encodes CDR1 LNHNV and CDR2 YYDKDF (reference sequence). Trimming stripped 2 bases from V and 5 bases from J, with 9 bases between. The DNA for the CDR3 is TGTGCCACCAGCAGACGACTGGGGGAGACCCAGTACTTC. Translated: CATSRRLGETQYF.

The chain couples TRBV30 to TRBJ2-7, with 8 bases matching TRBD2. Germline values: CDR1 GTSNPN, CDR2 SVGIG (reference sequence). There are 14 residues in the CDR3. The ends lost 3 bases at V and 3 bases at J; junction bases unmatched: 7. The DNA of the CDR3 is TGTGCCTGGAGCGACGGGGGACTAGTCTACGAGCAGTACTTC. Protein: CAWSDGGLVYEQYF.

The chain employs TRBV7-6 and TRBJ2-2; TRBD1 matches at 9 bases. V dropped 3 bases and J dropped 7; count of bases not matched to a gene: 12. This CDR3 spans 17 amino acids. CDR1 SGHVS and CDR2 FNYEAQ come from the germline V gene. CDR3 DNA: TGTGCCAGCAGCTTCAACCGGGACAGGGCCCTTGGCGGGGAGCTGTTTTTT. This codes for CASSFNRDRALGGELFF.

This clonotype was observed many times. The chain is built from TRBV3-1 and TRBJ2-5; D is perhaps TRBD2 (5 bases). Per germline, CDR1 LGHDT and CDR2 YNNKEL (reference sequence). Trimming removed 7 bases from V and 1 base from J, with 10 bases in between. This CDR3 is built from 13 residues. The CDR3 sequence: CASTSTTQETQYF. CDR3 DNA sequence: TGTGCCAGCACCTCGACTACCCAAGAGACCCAGTACTTC.

This clonotype has a handful of counts. The rearrangement joins TRBV24-1 to TRBJ2-1; TRBD1 matches 9 bases. Trimming cost V 11 bases and J 3 bases; bases outside gene matches: 13. The length of the CDR3 is 16 residues. Germline CDR1 is KGHDR and CDR2 is SFDVKD. For the CDR3, the DNA is TGTGCCATCCCCCCCACAGGGGGCAGTAGCTACAATGAGCAGTTCTTC. This sequence encodes CAIPPTGGSSYNEQFF.

V gene TRBV6-5 combines with J gene TRBJ1-3, with D possibly matching TRBD1 (5 bases). The V gene's germline CDR1 is MNHEY and CDR2 SVGAGI. CDR3 size: 13 residues. V lost 2 bases and J 3 bases, leaving 5 bases between the germline ends. CDR3 bases: TGTGCCAGCAGTTACAGGGGTGGAAACACCATATATTTT. This codes for CASSYRGGNTIYF.

This clonotype was observed at least ten times. One end of the junction varies from germline; a read error may be responsible. The V gene is TRBV12-3 or TRBV12-4, the J gene TRBJ2-7; 9 nucleotides match TRBD2. The CDR3 totals 14 residues. CDR3 sequence reads: CASSLAGSTYEQYF. CDR3 DNA: TGTGCCAGCAGTCTAGCGGGGTCTACCTACGAGCAGTACTTC.

This clonotype was detected a few times. V gene TRBV5-1 combines with J gene TRBJ2-3; 13 positions agree with TRBD2. Germline V lookup: CDR1 SGHRS, CDR2 YFSETQ. The CDR3 consists of 17 residues. Trimming removed 0 bases from V and 6 bases from J; junction bases left unmatched: 7. CDR3 sequence reads: CASSLAGLAGASDTQYF. The CDR3 nucleotides are TGCGCCAGCAGCTTGGCCGGACTAGCGGGAGCAAGTGATACGCAGTATTTT.

This chain links TRBV28 with TRBJ1-5, with D possibly matching TRBD1 (5 bases). The length of the CDR3 is 12 residues. Germline V lookup: CDR1 MDHEN, CDR2 SYDVKM. V was trimmed by 10 bases and J by 6 bases, leaving 13 bases between them. CDR3 sequence reads: CAIGGGSQPQHF. Here the CDR3 DNA reads TGTGCCATCGGGGGGGGTAGTCAGCCCCAGCATTTT.

The J gene is TRBJ1-4, the V gene TRBV9; weak D call: TRBD1 (6 bases). Germline V gene sequence: CDR1 SGDLS, CDR2 YYNGEE. CDR3 size: 15 residues. The V end lost 0 bases, the J end lost 11 bases, and 17 bases lay between the germline ends. CDR3: CASSVGQGSVLKLFF. CDR3 bases: TGTGCCAGCAGCGTAGGGCAGGGGTCGGTGCTGAAACTGTTTTTT.

V usage is TRBV5-1 and J usage is TRBJ1-1; TRBD1 matches at 7 bases. Germline loops: CDR1 SGHRS, CDR2 YFSETQ. The ends lost 0 bases at V and 1 base at J; junction bases unmatched: 3. The CDR3 consists of 15 residues. CDR3 sequence (DNA): TGCGCCAGCAGCTTGGCAGCAGGGGGGAACACTGAAGCTTTCTTT. Amino acids: CASSLAAGGNTEAFF.

The chain links TRBV20-1 to TRBJ1-2; tentatively, D is TRBD1 (6 bases). The CDR3 loop spans 16 amino acids. V lost 5 bases and J lost 4, with 23 bases in between. Germline V lookup: CDR1 DFQATT, CDR2 SNEGSKA (reference sequence). This chain's CDR3 is CSAWTVTQFTAYGYTF. The DNA for the CDR3 is TGCAGTGCTTGGACAGTTACTCAATTTACTGCCTATGGCTACACCTTC.

V usage is TRBV4-3 and J usage is TRBJ2-5, with 9 positions matching TRBD2. Losses at the gene ends were 4 bases for V and 2 bases for J; bases not matched to a gene: 8. The CDR3 consists of 16 residues. Germline V gene lookup returns CDR1 LGHNA and CDR2 YSLEER. CDR3 in DNA: TGCGCCAGCAGCCCCGAACCGGGACTAGCTCAAGAGACCCAGTACTTC. This sequence encodes CASSPEPGLAQETQYF.

There are a few counts of this clonotype. The chain employs TRBV6-5 and TRBJ1-4; D gene unclear. Trimming took off 5 bases at V and 8 bases at J, with 21 bases between the two ends. Germline V gene data show CDR1 as MNHEY and CDR2 as SVGAGI. The CDR3 runs 16 residues. This chain's CDR3 is CASSPQNWAVGEKLFF. The CDR3 DNA reads as TGTGCCAGCAGTCCCCAAAACTGGGCGGTTGGGGAAAAACTGTTTTTT.

This clonotype was detected only a few times. This chain joins TRBV11-2 and TRBJ2-3, with D possibly being TRBD1 (5 bases). CDR1 is SGHAT and CDR2 is FQNNGV in the germline V gene. The CDR3 sequence is 20 residues long. Trimming stripped 5 bases from V and 0 bases from J, with 27 bases between. CDR3 amino acids: CASSPREGASITHSTDTQYF. CDR3 nucleotide sequence: TGTGCCAGCAGCCCAAGGGAAGGGGCCTCCATAACCCATAGCACAGATACGCAGTATTTT.

The chain combines TRBV15 with TRBJ2-5; D unresolved. This CDR3 is 13 amino acids long. Germline V gene data show CDR1 as LNHNV and CDR2 as YYDKDF (reference sequence). Trimming pared 0 bases from V and 4 bases from J, leaving 6 bases between. Here the CDR3 DNA reads TGTGCCACCAGCAGAGATCCGACAGAGACCCAGTACTTC. Translation gives CATSRDPTETQYF.

This clonotype occurred once. This chain links TRBV6-6 with TRBJ2-5; TRBD2 agrees at 12 bases. This CDR3 comprises 16 residues. Germline CDR1 and CDR2: MNHNY and SVGAGI (reference sequence). V lost 6 bases and J lost 5; bases outside the gene matches: 10. CDR3 sequence reads: CASRSPSSGGVETQYF. CDR3 in DNA: TGTGCCAGCAGATCCCCCTCTAGCGGGGGGGTGGAGACCCAGTACTTC.

Comment on this clonotype: Because the CDR3's place on the DNA is in doubt, the DNA is left out and the CDR3 is given as listed by TCRdb. The rearrangement uses TRBV6-5 and TRBJ2-6. CDR1 is MNHEY, CDR2 SVGAGI, per germline. The CDR3 length equals 17 residues, ends included. The chain's CDR3 is CASSTSPQGAGANVLTF.